The sequence of this T cell receptor (beta chain) was determined in a study of lymphopenia after photon versus proton radiotherapy. Germline CDR1 SNHLY, CDR2 FYNNEI. The CDR3 extends over 11 amino acids. TCRdb's table, derived via immunoSEQ multiplex PCR, lists solely in-frame clones and lacks some. The sample consists of more than 45,000 clones, more than 90% of them appearing once. Points on this clone: Its antigen is not known. At one end the junction does not follow the germline gene, possibly because of a read error.

Study observations and caveats: Larger post-nadir TCR diversity loss correlated inversely with survival in deceased patients. Better survival with proton therapy was suggested as possible, not demonstrated. Under photons, naive T cells and diversity fell while effector/memory populations rose. After lymphocyte nadir, photon-treated repertoires showed oligoclonal expansion, especially CD8+ Temra.

V gene TRBV2 combines with J gene TRBJ1-1; tentatively, D is TRBD1 (5 bases). This receptor was obtained from a woman in her thirties or forties with cholangiocarcinoma. The sequencing used peripheral blood, collected from a patient treated with photon-based radiotherapy. CDR3 DNA: TGTGCCGGCAGGGAGTCGGGTGAAGCTTTCTTT. Protein product: CAGRESGEAFF.